This TCR beta chain was recovered during a study of OX40 agonist ivuxolimab in advanced cancers. Study as a whole: Patients in dose escalation had liver, melanoma, kidney or head and neck cancers. Regarding the study as a whole: In general, CD8+ T cells held more expanded clones than CD4+ did, on average. Antigen targets of the expanded peripheral T cells went undetermined.

Concerning this clone: The antigen remains undetermined.

V lost 5 bases, J lost 3 bases, and 20 bases lay in between. The CDR3 is 16 residues long. Per the germline V gene, CDR1 is SEHNR and CDR2 is FQNEAQ (reference sequence). TCRdb's copy holds only in-frame clones and misses some; the assay was immunoSEQ multiplex PCR. The sample records about 40,000 clones, about 91% being singletons. This clonotype was obtained from an adult with an advanced solid tumor such as melanoma, head and neck, liver or kidney cancer. Specimen: CD4+ or CD8+ T cells sorted from blood, collected in a trial of the OX40 agonist ivuxolimab. The chain links TRBV7-9 to TRBJ2-7; D is perhaps TRBD2 (6 bases). DNA for the CDR3: TGTGCCAGCAGCCATACCGCGGTGCGGGAACTCTACGAGCAGTACTTC. Protein sequence: CASSHTAVRELYEQYF.